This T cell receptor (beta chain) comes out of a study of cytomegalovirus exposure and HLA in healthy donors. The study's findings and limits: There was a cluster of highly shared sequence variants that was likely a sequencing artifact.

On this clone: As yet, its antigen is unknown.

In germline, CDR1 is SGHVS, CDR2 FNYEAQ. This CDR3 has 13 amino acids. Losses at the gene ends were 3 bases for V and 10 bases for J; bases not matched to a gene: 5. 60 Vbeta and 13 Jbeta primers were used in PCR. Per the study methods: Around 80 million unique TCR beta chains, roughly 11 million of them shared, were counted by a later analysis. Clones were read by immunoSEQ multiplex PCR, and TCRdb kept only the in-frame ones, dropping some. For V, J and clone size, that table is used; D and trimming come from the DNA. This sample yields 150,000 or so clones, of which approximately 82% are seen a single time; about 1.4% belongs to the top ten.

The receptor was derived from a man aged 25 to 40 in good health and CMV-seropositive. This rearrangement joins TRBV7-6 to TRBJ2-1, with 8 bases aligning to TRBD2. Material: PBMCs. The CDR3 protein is CASSFVSSGEQFF. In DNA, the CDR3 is TGTGCCAGCAGCTTCGTCTCTAGCGGGGAGCAGTTCTTC.